Listed below are T cell receptor beta chains from one sample, sequenced in a study of blood T cell repertoires in COVID-19. Some clones are missing from TCRdb's copy, which holds only in-frame ones; the method was immunoSEQ multiplex PCR. Here the sample spans approximately 150,000 clones, about 90% being singletons. The specimen sequenced was peripheral blood. These receptors were collected from a man aged 50-59 years who had recovered from COVID-19. Each CDR3 is given with its conserved first and last residue. The order of the fields is clone size, D gene, J gene, V gene, CDR3 DNA, CDR3 protein. The D gene is left open where the match is weak. A clone size is listed for some rows: how often the clone was seen (once, few, many), or a class if it is expanded.

>NA|TRBD2|TRBJ2-3|TRBV18
TGTGCCAGCTCACCCCGGTCTAGCGGGGCTCAGGATACGCAGTATTTT
CASSPRSSGAQDTQYF
>NA|NA|TRBJ1-1|TRBV7-2
TGTGCCAGCAGCCTCAGGGCGAACACTGAAGCTTTCTTT
CASSLRANTEAFF
>once|NA|TRBJ1-4|TRBV19
TGTGCCAGTAGTGCCTCAGGGAAATTTGGTGAAAAACTGTTTTTT
CASSASGKFGEKLFF
>NA|TRBD2|TRBJ2-5|TRBV11-2
TGTGCCAGCAGCTTAGATTCTACTAGCGGCCAAGAGACCCAGTACTTC
CASSLDSTSGQETQYF
>once|NA|TRBJ1-2|TRBV15
TGTGCCACCAGCCGTGCTTTCGGGGGTGGTGGCTATGGCTACACCTTC
CATSRAFGGGGYGYTF
>NA|TRBD1|TRBJ1-2|TRBV3-1/TRBV3-2
TGTGCCAGCAGCCAAGGGACAGGGGGTGGCTACACCTTC
CASSQGTGGGYTF
>once|TRBD1|TRBJ1-4|TRBV10-3
TGTGCCATCAGTGACGACAGGGTTGGTGAAAAACTGTTTTTT
CAISDDRVGEKLFF
>NA|NA|TRBJ1-1|TRBV18
TGTGCCAGCTCACCCACGACAGATACTGAAGCTTTCTTT
CASSPTTDTEAFF
>NA|TRBD1|TRBJ1-4|TRBV2
TGTGCCAGCAGTGAACCGGGACAGGGTGCAACTAATGAAAAACTGTTTTTT
CASSEPGQGATNEKLFF
>NA|TRBD2|TRBJ2-5|TRBV11-3
TGTGCCAGCAGCTTCCCTGGCGGGGGGCCCTGGGGAGAGGAGACCCAGTACTTC
CASSFPGGGPWGEETQYF
>NA|TRBD1|TRBJ1-3|TRBV5-4
TGTGCCAGCAGCATAACTGGACAGGGGGCGACCTCTGGAAACACCATATATTTT
CASSITGQGATSGNTIYF
>NA|NA|TRBJ2-3|TRBV7-2
TGTGCCAGCAGCACATCAGGGGCGCAGGGCACAGATACGCAGTATTTT
CASSTSGAQGTDTQYF
>NA|NA|TRBJ1-4|TRBV19
TGTGCCAGTAGTTTGGGCGGGACCGCGAATGAAAAACTGTTTTTT
CASSLGGTANEKLFF
>NA|TRBD2|TRBJ2-1|TRBV18
TGTGCCAGCTTTCGTGACGAACTAGCGGGGATCTCCTACAATGAGCAGTTCTTC
CASFRDELAGISYNEQFF
>NA|NA|TRBJ1-1|TRBV7-8
TGTGCCAGCAGCTTTAAGAACACTGAAGCTTTCTTT
CASSFKNTEAFF
>NA|NA|TRBJ1-6|TRBV4-3
TGCGCCAGCACCGCCCAGGCAAATCGTAATTCACCCCTCCACTTT
CASTAQANRNSPLHF
>few|TRBD2|TRBJ2-1|TRBV4-2
TGTGCCAGCAGCCAAGATCTCCTAGCGGGGATTGAGCAGTTCTTC
CASSQDLLAGIEQFF
>NA|TRBD1|TRBJ1-5|TRBV5-1
TGCGCCAGCAGCTTAGCAGGGGGCGTGGGTCAGCCCCAGCATTTT
CASSLAGGVGQPQHF
>NA|NA|TRBJ1-5|TRBV27
TGTGCCAGCACCACAAATAATCAGCCCCAGCATTTT
CASTTNNQPQHF
>NA|TRBD2|TRBJ2-5|TRBV2
TGTGCCAGCAGTGCCTCGGGACTAGCGGGGCCACAAGAGACCCAGTACTTC
CASSASGLAGPQETQYF
>NA|TRBD2|TRBJ2-2|TRBV7-2
TGTGCCAGCATTCGACTAGCTATGAACACCGGGGAGCTGTTTTTT
CASIRLAMNTGELFF
>NA|NA|TRBJ2-2|TRBV3-1/TRBV3-2
TGTGCCAGCAGCCCGGCTAGCACCGGGGAGCTGTTTTTT
CASSPASTGELFF
>few|NA|TRBJ2-5|TRBV13
TGTGCCAGCAGCTTATCTGGGGGGGCGCTGGGAAGTGAGACCCAGTACTTC
CASSLSGGALGSETQYF
>NA|TRBD2|TRBJ2-7|TRBV4-1
TGCGCCAGCAGCCAAGCCGGGACTAGCGGGGGCAACAACTACGAGCAGTACTTC
CASSQAGTSGGNNYEQYF
>NA|TRBD1|TRBJ2-3|TRBV5-5
TGTGCCAGCAGTCCGCTGGGACAGGGAATTTATACGCAGTATTTT
CASSPLGQGIYTQYF
>NA|NA|TRBJ2-5|TRBV5-6
TGTGCCAGCAGCTTGGGGCGGCAAGAGACCCAGTACTTC
CASSLGRQETQYF
>NA|NA|TRBJ1-2|TRBV7-9
TGTGCCAGCAAGAAATCGACGGGAAACTATGGCTACACCTTC
CASKKSTGNYGYTF
>NA|NA|TRBJ2-2|TRBV10-1
TGCGCCAGCAACCCGGACACAAACACCGGGGAGCTGTTTTTT
CASNPDTNTGELFF
>NA|NA|TRBJ2-7|TRBV7-2
TGTGCCAGCAGGAAAACAGGACAAGGCTACGAGCAGTACTTC
CASRKTGQGYEQYF
>few|TRBD1|TRBJ1-5|TRBV7-2
TGTGCCAGCAGCAAACGGACAGGGGTTGAATATCAGCCCCAGCATTTT
CASSKRTGVEYQPQHF
>NA|NA|TRBJ2-5|TRBV7-8
TGTGCCAGCAGCTCCTACCGACTAGGAGAGACCCAGTACTTC
CASSSYRLGETQYF
>NA|TRBD1|TRBJ2-4|TRBV5-1
TGCGCCAGCGGAATGGGTGGACAGGGGCTAAACATTCAGTACTTC
CASGMGGQGLNIQYF
>NA|TRBD1|TRBJ2-1|TRBV11-3
TGTGCCAGCAGCTTAGGGGACAGGGAGGAGCAGTTCTTC
CASSLGDREEQFF
>NA|NA|TRBJ1-5|TRBV12-3/TRBV12-4
TGTGCCAGCACCAGCTCGCAGGCTCAGCCCCAGCATTTT
CASTSSQAQPQHF
>NA|NA|TRBJ2-3|TRBV2
TGTGCCAGCAGCGCAGGGGCGAGCACAGATACGCAGTATTTT
CASSAGASTDTQYF
>NA|TRBD2|TRBJ2-5|TRBV3-1/TRBV3-2
TGTGCCAGCAGCCAAGCGAGTTTAGCGGGGGGAATTCAAGAGACCCAGTACTTC
CASSQASLAGGIQETQYF
>NA|TRBD1|TRBJ2-7|TRBV11-3
TGTGCCAGCAGCTTAGGGGGGACAGGGAACTACGAGCAGTACTTC
CASSLGGTGNYEQYF
>NA|TRBD1|TRBJ2-3|TRBV24-1
TGTGCCACCAGTGCGACAGGGGGCGGAGATACGCAGTATTTT
CATSATGGGDTQYF